The rows below give T cell receptor beta chains drawn from one sample of a study of cytomegalovirus exposure and HLA in healthy donors. The assay was immunoSEQ multiplex PCR, and TCRdb's table has in-frame clones only and misses some. The data show some 140,000 clones, just under 85% seen once. Source material: PBMCs. Receptors were obtained from a woman aged 25 to 39 in good health and CMV-seronegative. The CDR3 runs from the conserved cysteine through the conserved F or W. The D gene is left open where the match is weak. Clone size is given for some rows only: seen once, a few or many times, or a class if the clone is expanded.

CDR3	DNA	D	J	V	size
CASSPRRGTEAFF	TGTGCCAGCAGCCCCCGGCGGGGGACTGAAGCTTTCTTT	NA	TRBJ1-1	TRBV9	NA
CSAQDWGKPQHF	TGCAGCGCCCAGGATTGGGGCAAGCCCCAGCATTTT	NA	TRBJ1-5	TRBV29-1	NA
CAISDSSYNEQFF	TGTGCCATCAGTGACAGCTCCTACAATGAGCAGTTCTTC	NA	TRBJ2-1	TRBV10-3	few
CASSDRDRGSYEQYF	TGTGCCAGCAGCGACCGGGACAGGGGCTCCTACGAGCAGTACTTC	TRBD1	TRBJ2-7	TRBV5-6	NA
CSDQTSYTDTQYF	TGCAGCGACCAGACTAGTTACACAGATACGCAGTATTTT	NA	TRBJ2-3	TRBV29-1	NA
CASSRYGTSGGPPEQYF	TGTGCCAGCTCCCGATATGGGACTAGCGGGGGTCCCCCCGAGCAGTACTTC	TRBD2	TRBJ2-7	TRBV18	NA
CASSQDIGAGTYEQYF	TGCGCCAGCAGCCAAGATATTGGAGCGGGAACCTACGAGCAGTACTTC	TRBD2	TRBJ2-7	TRBV4-1	NA
CASSRGGGRTDTQYF	TGTGCCAGCAGTCGGGGAGGAGGGAGAACAGATACGCAGTATTTT	NA	TRBJ2-3	TRBV27	once
CASSRVQGGYGYTF	TGTGCCAGCAGCCGTGTCCAGGGTGGCTATGGCTACACCTTC	NA	TRBJ1-2	TRBV27	few
CASSITLGTSTDTQYF	TGTGCCAGCAGTATCACCCTTGGGACTAGCACAGATACGCAGTATTTT	NA	TRBJ2-3	TRBV27	NA
CASSQSTVSPLHF	TGTGCCAGCAGCCAAAGCACAGTTTCACCCCTCCACTTT	NA	TRBJ1-6	TRBV7-9	NA
CASSNLAASYNEQFF	TGTGCCAGCAGCAATCTAGCGGCCTCCTACAATGAGCAGTTCTTC	TRBD2	TRBJ2-1	TRBV7-6	NA
CASSQTGVDNYGYTF	TGTGCCAGCAGTCAGACAGGGGTCGATAACTATGGCTACACCTTC	TRBD1	TRBJ1-2	TRBV28	NA
CASSVTGTGVYGYTF	TGTGCCAGCAGCGTCACCGGGACAGGCGTCTATGGCTACACCTTC	TRBD1	TRBJ1-2	TRBV7-9	NA
CASSTTGFEQFF	TGTGCCAGCAGTACGACAGGGTTTGAGCAGTTCTTC	TRBD1	TRBJ2-1	TRBV2	NA
CSVEEGRGGYTF	TGCAGCGTTGAGGAGGGGCGCGGTGGCTACACCTTC	NA	TRBJ1-2	TRBV29-1	NA
CASSPQGQVNNEQFF	TGTGCCAGCTCACCCCAGGGACAGGTAAACAATGAGCAGTTCTTC	TRBD1	TRBJ2-1	TRBV18	NA
CASSPRQGAGEKLFF	TGTGCCAGCAGCCCACGACAGGGGGCAGGGGAAAAACTGTTTTTT	TRBD1	TRBJ1-4	TRBV7-8	NA
CSASYGETQYF	TGCAGTGCTAGTTACGGAGAGACCCAGTACTTC	NA	TRBJ2-5	TRBV20-1	NA
CASMYGGNNQPQHF	TGTGCCAGCATGTACGGCGGGAACAATCAGCCCCAGCATTTT	NA	TRBJ1-5	TRBV5-6	once
CASSYSDRGTYEQYF	TGTGCCAGCAGTTACTCTGACAGGGGGACCTACGAGCAGTACTTC	TRBD1	TRBJ2-7	TRBV6-5	NA
CASSSNTGELFF	TGTGCCAGCAGCTCAAACACCGGGGAGCTGTTTTTT	NA	TRBJ2-2	TRBV7-2	NA
CASSVGSRASGKETQYF	TGTGCCAGCAGCGTCGGTTCCCGGGCTAGCGGCAAAGAGACCCAGTACTTC	TRBD2	TRBJ2-5	TRBV9	NA
CASSYSLPRSSYEQYF	TGTGCCAGCAGTTACTCCCTACCGAGGAGCTCCTACGAGCAGTACTTC	NA	TRBJ2-7	TRBV6-5	NA
CASSQGGSPSYSGNTIYF	TGTGCCAGCAGCCAAGGAGGGAGTCCGTCCTACTCTGGAAACACCATATATTTT	NA	TRBJ1-3	TRBV14	NA
CASKDGGSTEAFF	TGTGCCAGCAAGGACGGCGGGAGCACTGAAGCTTTCTTT	NA	TRBJ1-1	TRBV7-3	NA
CASSLSKDSANLEQYF	TGCGCCAGCAGCCTCTCCAAGGACAGCGCTAATTTGGAGCAGTACTTC	NA	TRBJ2-7	TRBV4-1	NA
CASSQVVGGEGYTF	TGCGCCAGCAGCCAAGTTGTAGGGGGGGAAGGCTACACCTTC	NA	TRBJ1-2	TRBV4-3	once
CSARDRGQPEF	TGCAGTGCTAGAGATAGGGGACAGCCCGAGTTT	TRBD1	TRBJ1-4	TRBV20-1	few
CASSGQQGYEQYF	TGTGCCAGCAGTGGTCAACAGGGTTACGAGCAGTACTTC	NA	TRBJ2-7	TRBV2	NA
CAWRGVLYYGYTF	TGTGCCTGGAGAGGGGTTCTCTACTATGGCTACACCTTC	NA	TRBJ1-2	TRBV30	few
CASSQDPSWRNQPQHF	TGCGCCAGCAGCCAAGATCCCAGTTGGCGCAATCAGCCCCAGCATTTT	NA	TRBJ1-5	TRBV4-1	NA
CASSLRGGQSYEQYF	TGTGCCAGCAGTTTAAGAGGGGGCCAGTCCTACGAGCAGTACTTC	TRBD1	TRBJ2-7	TRBV28	NA
CASSPEGTSGGEMYEQFF	TGCGCCAGCAGCCCGGAGGGGACTAGCGGGGGAGAGATGTATGAGCAGTTCTTC	TRBD2	TRBJ2-1	TRBV5-1	NA
CAWSGGGLAGLGEQFF	TGTGCCTGGAGCGGGGGCGGGCTAGCGGGGTTGGGTGAGCAGTTCTTC	TRBD2	TRBJ2-1	TRBV30	NA
CASSGDRDSSYEQYF	TGTGCCAGCAGTGGGGACAGGGATTCCTCCTACGAGCAGTACTTC	TRBD1	TRBJ2-7	TRBV2	NA
CASSDSRYNTEAFF	TGCGCCAGCAGTGATAGTCGGTACAACACTGAAGCTTTCTTT	NA	TRBJ1-1	TRBV10-2	NA
CASSLTGTSGGVKGTQYF	TGCGCCAGCAGCCTAACCGGGACTAGCGGGGGAGTTAAAGGGACCCAGTACTTC	TRBD2	TRBJ2-5	TRBV4-1	NA
CASSLIRGRNNEQFF	TGTGCCAGCAGCTTAATTAGGGGGCGCAACAATGAGCAGTTCTTC	TRBD1	TRBJ2-1	TRBV11-1	NA
CASSMTATNTEAFF	TGCGCCAGCAGCATGACAGCCACGAACACTGAAGCTTTCTTT	NA	TRBJ1-1	TRBV5-1	NA
CASSLESGYYGYTF	TGTGCCAGCAGCTTGGAGTCGGGATACTATGGCTACACCTTC	NA	TRBJ1-2	TRBV5-4	NA
CASSWTASYEQYF	TGCGCCAGCAGCTGGACAGCATCCTACGAGCAGTACTTC	NA	TRBJ2-7	TRBV5-1	NA